This entry lists 29 T cell receptor beta chains sequenced from one sample in a study of response to subunit inactivated influenza vaccine. TCRdb called the RT-PCR reads again in MiXCR, with one record for every CDR3 protein. The data contain more than 450,000 distinct CDR3 sequences, roughly 8.2% of them singletons. The starting material was PBMCs from blood, obtained roughly 24 months after vaccination. Source of these receptors: a man in his fifties or sixties who received an inactivated influenza vaccine.

A word on this clonotype: Possible read error: a much larger clone is one base away. The V call is TRBV20-1, the J call TRBJ2-6, with unresolved D. Looked up from germline, CDR1 is DFQATT and CDR2 is SNEGSKA (reference sequence). This CDR3 spans 16 amino acids. Trimming took 3 bases from V and 4 from J, leaving 16 bases between them. CDR3 region: CSARENNLLGANVLTF. In DNA form, the CDR3 reads TGCAGTGCTAGGGAGAATAACTTGCTCGGGGCCAACGTCCTGACTTTC.

The chain links TRBV5-1 to TRBJ2-1, with D hard to call. The CDR3 contains 16 residues. V was shortened by 0 bases and J by 6 bases, with 16 bases between the two germline ends. The germline gives CDR1 SGHRS, CDR2 YFSETQ. CDR3 in DNA: TGCGCCAGCAGCTTGGTTGGGGAATTGGTCTCCAATGAGCAGTTCTTC. This codes for CASSLVGELVSNEQFF.

Worth noting for this clonotype: At one end, the junction sequence differs from germline, possibly due to a read error. The V call is TRBV6-2 or TRBV6-3, the J call TRBJ1-1; D remains ambiguous. The germline CDR1 and CDR2 sequences are MNHEY and SVGEGT. The CDR3 covers 14 residues. CDR3 loop: CASSYQVLPAEAFF. Here the CDR3 DNA reads TGTGCCAGCAGTTACCAGGTTCTCCCAGCTGAAGCCTTCTTT.

This clonotype came up a few times. The chain has TRBV19 and TRBJ1-5; D call uncertain. The CDR3 sequence is 14 residues long. V was shortened by 4 bases and J by 2 bases, with 9 bases between the two germline ends. Germline V gene data show CDR1 as LNHDA and CDR2 as SQIVND (reference sequence). The CDR3 DNA follows: TGTGCCAGTAGTAGGTCCCAGGGCAATCAGCCCCAGCATTTT. As protein: CASSRSQGNQPQHF.

The V and J genes are TRBV5-1 and TRBJ1-3; D perhaps matches TRBD1 (6 bases). This CDR3 is built from 16 residues. The ends were cut back, 5 bases at V and 0 bases at J, with 15 bases in the middle. Germline-derived CDR1 and CDR2 are SGHRS and YFSETQ. The CDR3, as DNA: TGCGCCAGCAGTTTCGGACAGAGAACCTCTGGAAACACCATATATTTT. Amino acids: CASSFGQRTSGNTIYF.

This clonotype was detected many times. V gene TRBV24-1 combines with J gene TRBJ2-1; TRBD1 aligns across 9 bases. The V and J ends lost 3 bases and 5 bases, in that order; junction bases with no gene match: 4. Germline CDR1 and CDR2: KGHDR and SFDVKD. The CDR3 covers 15 residues. CDR3 nucleotide sequence: TGTGCCACCAGTGATCCAAGGACAGGGGACAATGAGCAGTTCTTC. Residues: CATSDPRTGDNEQFF.

The chain has TRBV6-2 or TRBV6-3 and TRBJ2-7, with a possible D match to TRBD2 (5 bases). The V and J ends lost 5 bases and 4 bases respectively, with 27 bases between them. Germline V gene sequence: CDR1 MNHEY, CDR2 SVGEGT. The CDR3 loop spans 18 amino acids. CDR3 DNA: TGTGCCAGCAGTCGACCGGGGTATTCGGTAACTTCAGCGTACGAGCAGTACTTC. It codes for CASSRPGYSVTSAYEQYF.

This clonotype was seen repeatedly, ten times or more. The chain couples TRBV30 to TRBJ1-6, with unresolved D. In germline, CDR1 is GTSNPN, CDR2 SVGIG (reference sequence). This CDR3 is 13 amino acids long. Trimming left V 6 bases short and J 7 bases short, with 13 bases between. Here the CDR3 reads CACLGQTNSPLHF. CDR3 nucleotides: TGTGCCTGTCTAGGGCAGACGAATTCACCCCTCCACTTT.

The chain joins TRBV2 to TRBJ2-7, with a possible D match to TRBD1 (6 bases). Germline V gives CDR1 SNHLY, CDR2 FYNNEI. Trimming left V 0 bases short and J 3 bases short, with 12 bases between. The CDR3 has 15 residues. In DNA, the CDR3 is TGTGCCAGCAGTGAAGCATCGGGACAAATCTACGAGCAGTACTTC. It encodes CASSEASGQIYEQYF.

This clonotype was picked up a small number of times. The rearrangement links TRBV20-1 to TRBJ2-7, with TRBD2 matching 10 bases. Germline CDR1 is DFQATT and CDR2 is SNEGSKA (reference sequence). The CDR3 is made up of 16 amino acids. J lost 4 bases, V lost 1 base, and 10 bases had no gene match. CDR3 region: CSARGYVSSGSYEQYF. The CDR3 region has the DNA TGCAGTGCTAGAGGCTATGTCTCTAGCGGGAGTTACGAGCAGTACTTC.

The chain combines TRBV5-5 with TRBJ2-7; D assignment may be TRBD1 or TRBD2 (5 bases each). Looked up from germline, CDR1 is SGHKS and CDR2 is YYEKEE (reference sequence). This CDR3 contains 13 residues. V was trimmed by 7 bases and J by 4 bases, leaving 15 bases between them. DNA for the CDR3: TGTGCCAGCCTAGGGGCAGGGAGTTACGAGCAGTACTTC. This sequence encodes CASLGAGSYEQYF.

The rearrangement uses TRBV20-1 and TRBJ1-5; D is unresolved. V lost 3 bases and J 7 bases, leaving 16 bases between the germline ends. This CDR3 has 14 residues. Germline assignment: CDR1 DFQATT and CDR2 SNEGSKA (reference sequence). CDR3 amino acids: CSARGLQARQPQHF. The CDR3, as DNA: TGCAGTGCTAGGGGGTTGCAGGCAAGGCAGCCCCAGCATTTT.

This chain joins TRBV7-1 and TRBJ2-1; TRBD2 matches at 8 bases. TRBV7-1 is designated an ORF whose function remains uncertain. This CDR3 is built from 22 residues. The V and J ends lost 6 bases and 0 bases, in that order; junction bases with no gene match: 25. CDR3 region: CASRSPDGWSGRGPGSYNEQFF. As DNA, the CDR3 is TGTGCCAGCAGGTCGCCGGACGGATGGAGCGGGAGAGGGCCCGGCTCCTACAATGAGCAGTTCTTC.

This clonotype was recorded only once. The V gene is TRBV7-9, the J gene TRBJ2-1; possible D gene TRBD1, 5 bases. This CDR3 is built from 17 residues. Germline values: CDR1 SEHNR, CDR2 FQNEAQ (reference sequence). V lost 1 base and J 1 base, leaving 14 bases between the germline ends. CDR3 sequence (DNA): TGTGCCAGCAGCTTAGGAACAGGTGTATGGTCCTACAATGAGCAGTTCTTC. Translation: CASSLGTGVWSYNEQFF. Full variable domain (remainder filled in from reference TRBV7-9 and TRBJ2-1): DTGVSQNPRHKITKRGQNVTFRCDPISEHNRLYWYRQTLGQGPEFLTYFQNEAQLEKSRLLSDRFSAERPKGSFSTLEIQRTEQGDSAMYLCASSLGTGVWSYNEQFFGPGTRLTVL.

This clonotype was seen ten or more times. The chain couples TRBV20-1 to TRBJ2-7; D unresolved. The germline gives CDR1 DFQATT, CDR2 SNEGSKA (reference sequence). V lost 0 bases, J lost 0 bases, and 9 bases lay in between. This CDR3 region has 14 residues. CDR3 sequence reads: CSARDRSSSYEQYF. CDR3 nucleotides: TGCAGTGCTAGAGATAGGTCTAGCTCCTACGAGCAGTACTTC.

This rearrangement joins TRBV7-3 to TRBJ2-1; TRBD2 agrees at 13 bases. Unmatched junction bases numbered 4, after V lost 5 bases and J lost 6 bases. The CDR3 contains 15 residues. From germline, CDR1 is SGHTA and CDR2 FQGTGA. CDR3: CASSPTSGRANEQFF. CDR3 nucleotide sequence: TGTGCCAGCAGCCCTACTAGCGGGAGGGCCAATGAGCAGTTCTTC.

There are a few counts of this clonotype. The V gene is TRBV6-5, the J gene TRBJ1-5, with unresolved D. CDR3 length equals 15 residues. CDR1 is MNHEY, CDR2 SVGAGI, per germline. Trimming pared 0 bases from V and 6 bases from J, leaving 12 bases between. CDR3 sequence: CASSYSTSIGQPQHF. CDR3 coding DNA: TGTGCCAGCAGTTACTCGACTTCTATAGGTCAGCCCCAGCATTTT.

In its sample, this clonotype was seen many times. The chain carries TRBV7-2 and TRBJ2-1, with D hard to call. V was cut by 0 bases and J by 5 bases, with 14 bases left in between. Per the germline V gene, CDR1 is SGHTA and CDR2 is FQGNSA. CDR3 size: 16 residues. The CDR3 DNA reads TGTGCCAGCAGCTTAGCGCAACAGACAATCCACAATGAGCAGTTCTTC. Encoded protein: CASSLAQQTIHNEQFF.

At least ten counts were recorded for this clonotype. J is TRBJ2-7 and V is TRBV6-2 or TRBV6-3; 13 nucleotides agree with TRBD2. Germline loops: CDR1 MNHEY, CDR2 SVGEGT. This CDR3 is built from 20 residues. V was clipped by 6 bases and J by 1 base; unmatched bases: 18. CDR3 in amino acids: CASSYRPGLAGAGVSYEQYF. CDR3 nucleotides: TGTGCCAGCAGCTACAGGCCAGGACTAGCGGGAGCGGGCGTTTCCTACGAGCAGTACTTC.

This clonotype came up a few times. The rearrangement joins TRBV28 to TRBJ1-1, with TRBD1 matching over 7 bases. CDR1 is MDHEN, CDR2 SYDVKM, per germline. The trim removed 8 bases at V and 5 bases at J, leaving 14 bases unmatched. CDR3 length: 15 amino acids. The CDR3 region is CASWDRAIDRTEAFF. The CDR3 DNA is TGTGCCAGCTGGGACAGAGCGATCGATAGGACTGAAGCTTTCTTT.

This clonotype was seen a few times. The chain recombines TRBV20-1 with TRBJ2-3; 7 nucleotides agree with TRBD1. The CDR3 totals 14 residues. Germline lookup yields CDR1 DFQATT and CDR2 SNEGSKA (reference sequence). Germline trimming cut 4 bases from V and 2 bases from J; bases unmatched to any gene: 6. CDR3 bases: TGCAGTGCTAAAGACAGGGATTACACAGATACGCAGTATTTT. Translated, it gives CSAKDRDYTDTQYF.

This chain connects TRBV20-1 to TRBJ2-3; 11 nucleotides match TRBD2. The trim removed 3 bases at V and 7 bases at J, leaving 12 bases unmatched. Germline CDR1 and CDR2: DFQATT and SNEGSKA (reference sequence). The CDR3 runs to 16 residues. In nucleotides, the CDR3 is TGCAGTGCTAGTCCGGCTAGCGGGGGGAATAGAAATACGCAGTATTTT. This encodes CSASPASGGNRNTQYF.

This clonotype came up a few times. This chain connects TRBV6-6 to TRBJ1-1, with D maybe TRBD1 (5 bases). The V gene's germline CDR1 is MNHNY and CDR2 SVGAGI (reference sequence). V lost 2 bases and J 3 bases, leaving 7 bases between the germline ends. This CDR3 comprises 13 residues. As DNA, the CDR3 is TGTGCCAGCAGTTACCTAGGGGACACTGAAGCTTTCTTT. This codes for CASSYLGDTEAFF.

V is TRBV5-1 and J is TRBJ1-1; D remains ambiguous. The CDR3 sequence is 13 residues long. V was cut by 2 bases and J by 3 bases, with 8 bases left in between. Germline loops: CDR1 SGHRS, CDR2 YFSETQ. CDR3 protein: CASSFTTDTEAFF. CDR3 nucleotide sequence: TGCGCCAGCAGCTTTACCACTGACACTGAAGCTTTCTTT.

This chain connects TRBV4-3 to TRBJ2-7, with 14 bases that match TRBD2. The CDR3 sequence is 23 residues long. J lost 5 bases, V lost 1 base, and 25 bases had no gene match. Germline CDR1 LGHNA, CDR2 YSLEER. The CDR3 DNA is TGCGCCAGCAGCCAAGCTACGCCGGGACTAGCGGGAGTTTTCCGACGGGAGTTCAACGAGCAGTACTTC. Its protein is CASSQATPGLAGVFRREFNEQYF.

This clonotype occurred a few times. This rearrangement joins TRBV11-2 to TRBJ2-1; D ambiguous. From germline, CDR1 is SGHAT and CDR2 FQNNGV. This CDR3 has 17 residues. Trimming took 0 bases from V and 4 from J, leaving 16 bases between them. In nucleotides, the CDR3 is TGTGCCAGCAGCTTAGAGTCAGGATCAAACCTATACAATGAGCAGTTCTTC. Its protein is CASSLESGSNLYNEQFF.

This clonotype appeared a few times. The gene calls are TRBV11-2 and TRBJ2-4; TRBD2 aligns across 8 bases. The V gene end was trimmed by 5 bases and the J gene end by 9 bases; junction bases not matched to a gene: 6. Germline V gene lookup returns CDR1 SGHAT and CDR2 FQNNGV. This CDR3 spans 13 amino acids. CDR3 amino acids: CASSIAGGSIQYF. As DNA, the CDR3 is TGTGCCAGCAGCATCGCGGGGGGAAGCATTCAGTACTTC.

The chain couples TRBV3-1 to TRBJ1-1; D gene ambiguous. The V end lost 4 bases, the J end lost 6 bases, and 15 bases lay between the germline ends. The CDR3 sequence is 14 residues long. Germline-derived CDR1 and CDR2 are LGHDT and YNNKEL (reference sequence). The CDR3 DNA reads as TGTGCCAGCAGCCTCCTTGGAGGTTCCGCTGAAGCTTTCTTT. The encoded protein is CASSLLGGSAEAFF.

This clonotype turned up a few times. The chain couples TRBV9 to TRBJ1-6; D is unresolved. The CDR3 covers 14 residues. Germline assignment: CDR1 SGDLS and CDR2 YYNGEE. V lost 5 bases, J lost 2 bases, and 8 bases lay in between. DNA for the CDR3: TGTGCCAGCAGTGCCGGGACCTATAATTCACCCCTCCACTTT. This sequence encodes CASSAGTYNSPLHF.